These T cell receptor beta chains were read from a single sample in a study of T cells in Graves' hyperthyroidism and ophthalmopathy. Each CDR3 protein is one row after TCRdb ran MiXCR on the multiplex PCR reads. The repertoire holds roughly 630,000 distinct CDR3 sequences, with about a sixth as singletons. Sequencing was carried out using blood. These receptors all come from a young woman with Graves' hyperthyroidism. The CDR3 runs from the conserved cysteine through the conserved F or W. D genes are given only for firm matches. Clone size is stated in some rows and not others, as once, few, many or a class when expanded.

D gene,J gene,V gene,clone size,CDR3 protein,CDR3 DNA
-,TRBJ2-1,TRBV27,many,CASSLSDLNEQFF,TGTGCCAGCAGTTTATCGGATCTTAATGAGCAGTTCTTC
-,TRBJ1-5,TRBV19,-,CASSIGVSQPQHF,TGTGCCAGTAGTATAGGGGTGAGCCAGCCCCAGCATTTT
-,TRBJ1-5,TRBV19,-,CATNRSRFHQPQHF,TGTGCCACAAATAGATCCCGCTTCCATCAGCCCCAGCATTTT
-,TRBJ2-4,TRBV2,-,CASSDFWGGTQAKNIQYF,TGTGCCAGCAGTGATTTTTGGGGGGGCACTCAAGCCAAAAACATTCAGTACTTC
TRBD1,TRBJ1-5,TRBV6-1,many,CASSRTGTGNQPQHF,TGTGCCAGCAGTAGAACCGGGACAGGGAATCAGCCCCAGCATTTT
TRBD2,TRBJ2-7,TRBV11-2,-,CASRRGLAGYYEQYF,TGTGCCAGCAGGCGGGGACTAGCGGGGTACTACGAGCAGTACTTC
-,TRBJ2-3,TRBV11-2,many,CASSLIFTDTQYF,TGTGCCAGCAGCTTAATCTTCACAGATACGCAGTATTTT
TRBD2,TRBJ2-7,TRBV30,-,CAWSGLALHYEQYF,TGTGCCTGGAGTGGACTAGCGTTACACTACGAGCAGTACTTC
-,TRBJ1-1,TRBV29-1,-,CSVDSGQSYTEAFF,TGCAGCGTTGACAGTGGGCAGTCTTACACTGAAGCTTTCTTT
-,TRBJ1-6,TRBV7-2,many,CASSSLRSAPLHF,TGTGCCAGCAGCTCCCTCCGGTCGGCACCCCTCCACTTT
-,TRBJ1-1,TRBV5-1,many,CASSLFGGMNTEAFF,TGCGCCAGCAGCTTGTTCGGGGGGATGAACACTGAAGCTTTCTTT
TRBD2,TRBJ2-1,TRBV5-1,few,CASKAGTSGYNEQFF,TGCGCCAGCAAGGCCGGGACTAGCGGGTACAATGAGCAGTTCTTC
TRBD2,TRBJ2-7,TRBV27,many,CASTASGGDREQYF,TGTGCCAGCACAGCTAGCGGGGGAGATCGCGAGCAGTACTTC
TRBD2,TRBJ2-1,TRBV7-3,few,CASSLHTGVAGGNNEQFF,TGTGCCAGCAGCTTACATACGGGGGTAGCGGGAGGGAACAATGAGCAGTTCTTC
TRBD2,TRBJ2-5,TRBV24-1,-,CATSGTSEYQETQYF,TGTGCCACCAGTGGGACTAGCGAGTACCAAGAGACCCAGTACTTC